This T cell receptor beta chain was recorded in a study of radiation and T cells in renal cell carcinoma (dated by TCRdb to between 2020 and 2021). The study in broad terms: In total, 50 to 60 samples underwent TCR beta sequencing: 25 or so tumors plus 27 peripheral blood samples. The last blood draw occurred 4 weeks after radiation, at the same time as nephrectomy. Across all 50 or so samples, more than 4,000,000 unique CDR3 nucleotide sequences, encoding about 3,000,000 unique CDR3 amino acid sequences, were identified. What the authors observed across the whole study: Tracking of blood repertoire dynamics stopped at less than five weeks after treatment, with no follow-up past that point. Effects of radiation dose or scheduling on the TCR repertoire could not be addressed with the single-armed trial design. Because pretreatment tumor biopsies were not available, the study could not determine whether clonotypes were already present within the tumor at baseline. An increase in top tumor clonotypes in blood was observed from baseline to 2 weeks post-radiation, followed by contraction by 4 weeks, which was taken to suggest transient expansion of tumor-resident clones.

The CDR3 starts with the cysteine, ends with the phenylalanine, and has 12 residues. The kept DNA is CDR3 alone, 36 bases in frame from the first base. The junction carries 8 bases between V and J, which are trimmed by 7 bases and 1 base respectively. For CDR1 and CDR2, the germline V gene (reference sequence) lists SGHKS and YYEKEE. TCR beta libraries were generated from genomic DNA with the immunoSEQ kit, following the manufacturer's recommendations. To prepare libraries, a first multiplex PCR with proprietary primers was run, followed by a second PCR that added unique barcodes, and a bead cleanup was done after each round. A kit-provided positive control reaction and a negative control reaction were included in every sample batch. The final libraries were assessed on an Agilent 4200 TapeStation D1000 ScreenTape, pooled by volume, and quantified by qPCR. Sequencing ran on an Illumina NextSeq500 with a MidOutput 150-cycle cartridge, using 156 Read1 and 15 Index1 cycles with kit custom primers. The pooled library was loaded at approximately 0.95 pM with around 20% PhiX control spiked in. Per the original workflow: Vendor-processed data were analyzed in R, and a clonotype was defined as all T cells sharing the same CDR3 nucleotide sequence. In the clone abundance analyses, frequencies were normalized to the 10,000 most abundant clones in each sample. Before analysis, public T cell clones were removed, and these numbered fewer than six per sample on average. An abundance difference of at least 32-fold between compartments was the criterion for calling clonotypes tumor-enriched or baseline blood-enriched. A beta-binomial differential abundance model was used to identify clonotypes that expanded or contracted between blood time points. The Baroni-Urbani and Buser coefficient was used to measure tumor-blood repertoire similarity, and groups were compared with two-tailed Wilcoxon tests in R. TCRdb limited this immuneACCESS table to in-frame rearrangements with V and J called. A share of clones is missing; checked studies link under half to unresolved V genes, and the rest is unexplained. V, J and clone size were drawn from that table, and D and trimming were deduced from the DNA. The sample table lists around 30,000 clones, about 84% of them with a count of one. Of the sample, roughly a third falls within the top ten clones.

A word on this clone: What this receptor recognizes is not known. No much larger clone exists at a distance of one base, and base qualities are not known.

The time point label on this specimen signifies: blood 4 weeks post-SBRT, at nephrectomy. The sample's treatment or condition, from its label and the paper: 15 Gy SBRT to primary tumor, nephrectomy 4 weeks later. The samples were obtained from a clinical trial, where primary renal cell carcinomas were treated with 15 Gy stereotactic body radiation therapy and then removed by nephrectomy 4 weeks afterward. Serial peripheral blood from radiation-treated patients was sampled at baseline, 2 weeks and 4 weeks after SBRT to track tumor-enriched clonotypes. All patients had renal cell carcinoma with clear cell pathology. Genomic DNA for TCR sequencing was prepared using the QIAamp DNA Blood Mini Kit (Qiagen). The analyses included only samples that passed all quality control checks.

The receptor was derived from a man aged 55 to 70 with renal cell carcinoma. The sequenced sample was blood, obtained from a patient whose treatment included radiotherapy and nephrectomy. This chain is built from TRBV5-5 and TRBJ1-1; a confident D gene designation cannot be given. At the DNA level, the sequence is TGTGCCAGCGGGCTTGAGAACACTGAAGCTTTCTTT. It specifies CASGLENTEAFF.